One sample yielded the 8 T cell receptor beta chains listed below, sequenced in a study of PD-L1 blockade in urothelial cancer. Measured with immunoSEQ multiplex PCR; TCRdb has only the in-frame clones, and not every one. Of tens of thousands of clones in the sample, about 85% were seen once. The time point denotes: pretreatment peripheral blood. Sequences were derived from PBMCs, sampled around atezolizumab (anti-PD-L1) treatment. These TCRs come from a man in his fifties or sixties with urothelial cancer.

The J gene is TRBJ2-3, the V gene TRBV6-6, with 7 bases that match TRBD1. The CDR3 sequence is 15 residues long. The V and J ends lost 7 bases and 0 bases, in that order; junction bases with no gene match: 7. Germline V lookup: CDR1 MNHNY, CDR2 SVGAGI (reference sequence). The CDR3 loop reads CASTKTGSSTDTQYF. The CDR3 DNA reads TGTGCCAGCACCAAGACAGGGTCTAGCACAGATACGCAGTATTTT.

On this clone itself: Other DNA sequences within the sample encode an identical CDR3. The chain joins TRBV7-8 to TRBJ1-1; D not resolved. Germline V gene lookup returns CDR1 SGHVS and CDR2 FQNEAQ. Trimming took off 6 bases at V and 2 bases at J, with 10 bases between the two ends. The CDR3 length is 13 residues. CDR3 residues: CASSLRGNTEAFF. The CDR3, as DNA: TGTGCCAGCAGTCTTCGAGGAAACACTGAAGCTTTCTTT.

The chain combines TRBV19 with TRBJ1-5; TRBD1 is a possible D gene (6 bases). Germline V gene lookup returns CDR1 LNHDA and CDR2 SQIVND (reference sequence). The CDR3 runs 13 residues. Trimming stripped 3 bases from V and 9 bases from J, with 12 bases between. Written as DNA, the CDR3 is TGTGCCAGTAGTATTCGGATAGGGGGGCCCCAGCATTTT. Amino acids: CASSIRIGGPQHF.

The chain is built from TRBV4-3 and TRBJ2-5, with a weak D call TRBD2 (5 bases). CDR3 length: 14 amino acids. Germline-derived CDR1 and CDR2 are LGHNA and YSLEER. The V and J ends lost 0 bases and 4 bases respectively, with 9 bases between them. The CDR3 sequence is CASSQERTLETQYF. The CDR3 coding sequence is TGCGCCAGCAGCCAAGAACGGACTTTAGAGACCCAGTACTTC.

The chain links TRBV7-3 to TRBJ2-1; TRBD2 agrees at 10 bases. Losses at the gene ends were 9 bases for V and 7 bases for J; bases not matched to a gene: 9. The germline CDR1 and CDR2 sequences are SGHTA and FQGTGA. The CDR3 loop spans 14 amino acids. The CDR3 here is CASSTSGTDNEQFF. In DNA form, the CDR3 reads TGTGCCAGTAGCACTAGCGGGACAGATAATGAGCAGTTCTTC.

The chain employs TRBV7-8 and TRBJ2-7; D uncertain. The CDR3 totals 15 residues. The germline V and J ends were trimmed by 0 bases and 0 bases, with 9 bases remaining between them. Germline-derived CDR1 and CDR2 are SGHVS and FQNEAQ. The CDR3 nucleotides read TGTGCCAGCAGCTTAGCGAGCTGGAGCTCCTACGAGCAGTACTTC. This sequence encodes CASSLASWSSYEQYF.

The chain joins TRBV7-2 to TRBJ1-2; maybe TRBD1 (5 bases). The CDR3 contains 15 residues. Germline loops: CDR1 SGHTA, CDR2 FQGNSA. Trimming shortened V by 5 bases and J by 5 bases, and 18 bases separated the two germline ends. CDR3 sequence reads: CASSPRGGTLYGYTF. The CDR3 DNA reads TGTGCCAGCAGCCCTCGGGGGGGGACCCTTTATGGCTACACCTTC.

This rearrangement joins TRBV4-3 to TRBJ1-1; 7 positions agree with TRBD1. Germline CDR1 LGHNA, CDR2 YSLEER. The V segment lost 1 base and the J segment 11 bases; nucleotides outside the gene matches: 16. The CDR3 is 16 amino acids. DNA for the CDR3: TGCGCCAGCAGCCAAGGAGATGGCAGGCAATCAGGGGGGGCTTTCTTT. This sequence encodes CASSQGDGRQSGGAFF.